This T cell receptor beta chain was recorded in a study of cytomegalovirus exposure and HLA in healthy donors. Researchers ran the PCR with 60 Vbeta and 13 Jbeta primers. Some clones are missing from TCRdb's copy, which holds only in-frame ones; the method was immunoSEQ multiplex PCR. The table includes over 250,000 clones, approximately 90% detected once. Of note for this clone: Germline is not matched at one junction end, which may reflect a read error.

Sequencing was carried out using PBMCs. The TCR sequence derives from a man aged 35-49 years in good health and CMV-seropositive.

This CDR3 is CSSSGQGSYEQYF. The CDR3 DNA reads as TGTTCCAGCAGTGGACAGGGGTCCTACGAGCAGTACTTC. The V gene is TRBV7-9, the J gene TRBJ2-7, with 9 bases fitting TRBD1. The CDR3 totals 13 residues. The germline gives CDR1 SEHNR, CDR2 FQNEAQ (reference sequence).